The clone carrying this T cell receptor (beta chain) was picked up many times. Antigen: not known. This sample stems from a study of CD8 T cells in ankylosing spondylitis. Study-wide results and caveats: Earlier work had already found some motif variants in reactive arthritis synovial fluid and blood.

The TCR beta libraries were generated through quantitative 5'-RACE incorporating molecular barcodes. TCRdb passed the 5' RACE reads through MiXCR, listing each CDR3 protein once. The table has more than 150,000 distinct CDR3 sequences, roughly 13% seen once; the top ten hold approximately 16%. The CDR3 has 11 residues. CDR1 and CDR2 from the germline V gene are SQVTM and ANQGSEA. V was shortened by 6 bases and J by 5 bases, with 8 bases between the two germline ends. This TCR came from a male donor with ankylosing spondylitis or in good health (not recorded which). This chain joins TRBV29-1 and TRBJ2-1, with no clear D. The sample comprised blood, either unsorted or a sorted T cell fraction (not recorded which). The CDR3 loop reads CSVARDNEQFF. The CDR3 coding sequence is TGCAGCGTGGCTAGAGACAATGAGCAGTTCTTC.